This T cell receptor (beta chain) was found in a study of cytomegalovirus exposure and HLA in healthy donors. PCR primers comprised 60 Vbeta and 13 Jbeta primers. TCRdb keeps only in-frame clones here, not all; method: immunoSEQ multiplex PCR. Here the sample spans approximately 70,000 clones, around four fifths being singletons. The sequenced material came from PBMCs. This receptor was obtained from a woman between 25 and 40 years old in good health and CMV-seropositive.

Here the CDR3 reads CASSEFKGRNEQFF. The CDR3 DNA reads as TGTGCCAGCAGTGAGTTCAAGGGGAGGAATGAGCAGTTCTTC. The V call is TRBV6-1, the J call TRBJ2-1, with a weak D call TRBD2 (6 bases). CDR1 and CDR2 (germline): MNHNS, SASEGT. Trimming stripped 3 bases from V and 7 bases from J, with 13 bases between. The CDR3 is 14 amino acids.